This TCR gamma chain was identified during a study of gamma-delta T cells after stem cell transplantation. TCRdb re-called clones from the RT-PCR reads using CATT. Here the sample spans about 4,800 gamma-chain clones, approximately 20% being singletons. From germline, CDR1 is EGSTGY and CDR2 YDSYTSSV. Unmatched junction bases numbered 9, after V lost 2 bases and J lost 9 bases. The CDR3 consists of 14 residues. In its sample, this clone was seen a few times. The chain links TRGV4 to TRGJP1. Sequenced sample: gamma-delta T cells. This receptor was identified in a human donor. It is not recorded whose cells these are; they may come from a transplant donor. The chain's CDR3 is CATWDDLFCWFKIF. CDR3 in DNA: TGTGCCACCTGGGATGATCTGTTCTGTTGGTTCAAGATATTT.